This paragraph reports one T cell receptor beta chain. The antigen is unknown. Sequencing was performed with immunoSEQ multiplex PCR; in TCRdb, only in-frame clones are kept and a portion is missing. The table lists some 2.4 million clones, roughly 93% of them singletons. Trimming cost V 3 bases and J 5 bases, with 18 bases left between them. Germline V gene sequence: CDR1 SGDLS, CDR2 YYNGEE. The CDR3 has 16 residues. This entry is derived from a study of shared clonotypes between healthy human individuals. Across the study: Contributing individuals were two females and a few males aged 18 to 49. Findings and caveats of the study: A reduction in generation probabilities was seen for non-shared clonotypes relative to those shared by all four donors. Blood was the sole source, and tissue repertoires probably differ.

Participating donors were healthy, HIV-negative adults free of recent acute infections or vaccinations. This TCR was sampled from a man between 18 and 29 years old in good health. Some clones in this sample may be carry-over from other donors' samples. What was sequenced was naive CD4+ T cells from PBMCs. The subset is: CD45RA+ positively selected. The chain has TRBV9 and TRBJ2-1; maybe TRBD2 (6 bases). The CDR3 loop reads CASSGGVIVGNNEQFF. The CDR3 bases are TGTGCCAGCAGCGGCGGGGTCATAGTAGGAAACAATGAGCAGTTCTTC. Filled out from reference TRBV9 and TRBJ2-1, the complete variable domain reads DSGVTQTPKHLITATGQRVTLRCSPRSGDLSVYWYQQSLDQGLQFLIQYYNGEERAKGNILERFSAQQFPDLHSELNLSSLELGDSALYFCASSGGVIVGNNEQFFGPGTRLTVL.